This is a list of T cell receptor beta chains from one sample in a study of cytomegalovirus exposure and HLA in healthy donors. Using immunoSEQ multiplex PCR, the repertoire was profiled, and TCRdb retains in-frame clones only, with some absent. The sample shows 90,000 to 140,000 clones, 80% of them seen only once. Material for sequencing was PBMCs. The receptors were gathered from a man aged 25 to 40 in good health and CMV-seropositive. CDR3s include the opening cysteine and the closing phenylalanine or tryptophan. D genes are given only for firm matches. Clone size appears in some rows only: once, few, many, or a class for an expanded clone.

D | J | V | size | CDR3 | DNA
. | TRBJ2-2 | TRBV7-3 | . | CASSPGGELFF | TGTGCCAGCAGCCCCGGTGGGGAGCTGTTTTTT
TRBD1 | TRBJ2-1 | TRBV7-2 | . | CARSLKQGKVDEQFF | TGTGCCCGCAGCTTAAAACAGGGGAAGGTCGATGAGCAGTTCTTC
. | TRBJ1-4 | TRBV5-1 | . | CASSFNRVEEKLFF | TGCGCCAGCAGCTTTAACAGGGTGGAGGAAAAACTGTTTTTT
TRBD1 | TRBJ1-1 | TRBV30 | . | CAWMVGQGATEAFF | TGTGCCTGGATGGTAGGACAGGGGGCCACTGAAGCTTTCTTT
TRBD1 | TRBJ1-6 | TRBV28 | . | CASSLGTELDSPLHF | TGTGCCAGCAGTTTAGGGACAGAGCTAGATTCACCCCTCCACTTT
. | TRBJ1-1 | TRBV29-1 | . | CSVEDQGWSEAFF | TGCAGCGTTGAAGATCAGGGTTGGTCTGAAGCTTTCTTT
TRBD2 | TRBJ2-3 | TRBV2 | . | CASGDSSGGTF | TGTGCCAGCGGTGACAGTAGCGGGGGGACCTTT
. | TRBJ1-2 | TRBV7-2 | . | CASSFNSRPVGYTF | TGTGCCAGCAGCTTCAACTCTCGTCCCGTTGGCTACACCTTC
TRBD2 | TRBJ2-5 | TRBV5-6 | . | CASSLAPGLAEETQYF | TGTGCCAGCAGCTTGGCCCCGGGACTAGCGGAAGAGACCCAGTACTTC
. | TRBJ1-5 | TRBV30 | . | CAWSAGGDSNQPQHF | TGTGCCTGGAGTGCAGGAGGGGATAGCAATCAGCCCCAGCATTTT
. | TRBJ2-1 | TRBV25-1 | . | CASSFNIYEQFF | TGTGCCAGCAGTTTTAATATCTATGAGCAGTTCTTC
TRBD1 | TRBJ1-2 | TRBV4-3 | . | CASSPVGQGAWGYTF | TGCGCCAGCAGCCCCGTGGGACAGGGGGCTTGGGGCTACACCTTC
. | TRBJ2-1 | TRBV7-2 | . | CASSSFSGPQFF | TGTGCCAGCAGCTCCTTTAGCGGACCGCAGTTCTTC
TRBD2 | TRBJ2-7 | TRBV4-1 | . | CASSQEWRGFAYEQYF | TGCGCCAGCAGCCAAGAGTGGCGGGGGTTCGCCTACGAGCAGTACTTC
TRBD1 | TRBJ2-3 | TRBV28 | . | CASSSPSGTGGSDTQYF | TGTGCCAGCAGTTCCCCGTCGGGCACAGGGGGCTCCGATACGCAGTATTTT
. | TRBJ1-1 | TRBV6-5 | . | CASSSGGGTEAFF | TGTGCCAGCAGTTCGGGGGGGGGCACTGAAGCTTTCTTT
TRBD1 | TRBJ2-7 | TRBV4-1 | . | CASSQALTGGYEQYF | TGCGCCAGCAGCCAAGCCTTGACAGGGGGCTACGAGCAGTACTTC
. | TRBJ1-5 | TRBV4-1 | . | CASSQDARQNSNQPQHF | TGCGCCAGCAGCCAAGACGCCAGACAGAATAGCAATCAGCCCCAGCATTTT
TRBD2 | TRBJ2-5 | TRBV27 | . | CASSMGGGRVGTQYF | TGTGCCAGCAGTATGGGCGGGGGGCGAGTAGGGACCCAGTACTTC
TRBD1 | TRBJ1-2 | TRBV30 | . | CAWSDYGTGMNGYTF | TGTGCCTGGAGCGACTATGGGACAGGGATGAATGGCTACACCTTC
. | TRBJ1-2 | TRBV7-9 | . | CASSLGQGYGYTF | TGTGCCAGCAGCTTAGGTCAGGGCTATGGCTACACCTTC
. | TRBJ1-2 | TRBV6-5 | once | CASSPGRGGYTF | TGTGCCAGCAGTCCAGGCCGGGGAGGCTACACCTTC
TRBD2 | TRBJ2-2 | TRBV30 | few | CACQRGSGGAQGGELFF | TGTGCCTGCCAGCGGGGGAGCGGGGGGGCTCAGGGCGGGGAGCTGTTTTTT
TRBD1 | TRBJ1-6 | TRBV18 | . | CASSPTGRDSPLHF | TGTGCCAGCTCACCGACAGGGAGAGATTCACCCCTCCACTTT
TRBD1 | TRBJ1-6 | TRBV18 | . | CASSPRDSSNSPLHF | TGTGCCAGCTCACCAAGGGACAGTAGTAATTCACCCCTCCACTTT
. | TRBJ2-5 | TRBV6-1 | . | CASTQGGQETQYF | TGTGCCAGCACCCAGGGCGGTCAAGAGACCCAGTACTTC
TRBD2 | TRBJ2-1 | TRBV18 | . | CASSPRASGGNEQFF | TGTGCCAGCTCACCACGGGCTAGCGGTGGCAATGAGCAGTTCTTC
. | TRBJ1-5 | TRBV5-6 | . | CASSLMGGLGQPQHF | TGTGCCAGCAGCTTGATGGGGGGGTTGGGTCAGCCCCAGCATTTT
TRBD1 | TRBJ2-2 | TRBV4-1 | . | CASSQGGLRTGVGGDTGELFF | TGCGCCAGCAGCCAAGGGGGACTTAGGACAGGGGTAGGTGGGGACACCGGGGAGCTGTTTTTT
TRBD1 | TRBJ1-2 | TRBV5-4 | . | CASSREVGTVIGGYTF | TGTGCCAGCAGCCGGGAAGTAGGGACAGTTATTGGGGGCTACACCTTC
. | TRBJ2-7 | TRBV27 | . | CASSLTGYEQYF | TGTGCCAGCAGTTTAACAGGCTACGAGCAGTACTTC
TRBD2 | TRBJ2-1 | TRBV2 | . | CASNGGGIYNEQFF | TGTGCCAGCAATGGGGGGGGGATATACAATGAGCAGTTCTTC
. | TRBJ2-7 | TRBV18 | . | CASSRGQEQAYEQYF | TGTGCCAGCTCACGGGGCCAGGAACAAGCCTACGAGCAGTACTTC
TRBD1 | TRBJ1-2 | TRBV25-1 | . | CASRDRGQGYTF | TGTGCCAGCAGGGACAGGGGGCAGGGCTACACCTTC
. | TRBJ2-1 | TRBV19 | few | CASSHPGLTYNEQFF | TGTGCCAGTAGCCATCCAGGGCTCACCTACAATGAGCAGTTCTTC
TRBD1 | TRBJ1-4 | TRBV4-1 | . | CASSQGTYRGTNEKLFF | TGCGCCAGCAGCCAAGGAACGTACAGGGGAACTAATGAAAAACTGTTTTTT
TRBD2 | TRBJ2-5 | TRBV5-8 | . | CASSLGASAGGQETQYF | TGTGCCAGCAGCTTGGGGGCTTCAGCGGGGGGCCAAGAGACCCAGTACTTC
. | TRBJ1-1 | TRBV29-1 | . | CSVGRGDTEAFF | TGCAGCGTTGGCCGGGGAGACACTGAAGCTTTCTTT
TRBD1 | TRBJ1-5 | TRBV28 | . | CASSLDRGAQGYQPQHF | TGTGCCAGCAGTTTAGACAGGGGCGCCCAAGGATATCAGCCCCAGCATTTT
TRBD1 | TRBJ1-3 | TRBV5-4 | . | CASSSRDSSGNTIYF | TGTGCCAGCAGCTCCCGGGACAGCTCTGGAAACACCATATATTTT
. | TRBJ1-2 | TRBV4-1 | . | CASSQVGGVRGYGYTF | TGCGCCAGCAGCCAAGTTGGGGGGGTTCGGGGCTATGGCTACACCTTC
TRBD2 | TRBJ2-3 | TRBV2 | . | CASSEATSVDTQYF | TGTGCCAGCAGTGAAGCGACTAGCGTGGATACGCAGTATTTT
TRBD1 | TRBJ1-6 | TRBV2 | . | CASSLGQLNNSPLHF | TGTGCCAGCAGCCTGGGACAGCTAAATAATTCACCCCTCCACTTT
TRBD2 | TRBJ2-7 | TRBV5-1 | . | CASSLDAGGVYEQYF | TGCGCCAGCAGCCTGGATGCGGGGGGGGTCTACGAGCAGTACTTC
TRBD2 | TRBJ2-5 | TRBV6-1 | . | CASSETAGGETQYF | TGTGCCAGCAGTGAAACAGCGGGGGGAGAGACCCAGTACTTC
TRBD1 | TRBJ2-5 | TRBV5-1 | . | CASSPRPAGQGWETQYF | TGCGCCAGCAGCCCACGCCCCGCGGGACAGGGTTGGGAGACCCAGTACTTC
TRBD1 | TRBJ2-1 | TRBV5-4 | . | CASTLGTGVYNEQFF | TGTGCCAGCACCTTGGGGACAGGGGTATACAATGAGCAGTTCTTC
TRBD1 | TRBJ1-1 | TRBV2 | . | CASSPERQGTEAFF | TGTGCCAGCAGCCCCGAAAGACAGGGCACTGAAGCTTTCTTT
TRBD1 | TRBJ2-7 | TRBV6-5 | . | CASSLTGGKGEQYF | TGTGCCAGCAGCCTAACAGGGGGCAAAGGCGAGCAGTACTTC
. | TRBJ2-3 | TRBV11-1 | . | CASSSRGDGDTQYF | TGTGCCAGCAGCTCCAGGGGAGATGGAGATACGCAGTATTTT
TRBD1 | TRBJ1-2 | TRBV5-4 | few | CASSFVTGTYGYTF | TGTGCCAGCAGCTTCGTGACAGGGACCTATGGCTACACCTTC
TRBD2 | TRBJ2-3 | TRBV6-4 | few | CASSDSAERGHTDTQYF | TGTGCCAGCAGTGACTCAGCCGAGCGGGGGCACACAGATACGCAGTATTTT
. | TRBJ1-5 | TRBV6-1 | . | CASWVLTRGNQPQHF | TGTGCCAGCTGGGTCCTAACCCGGGGCAATCAGCCCCAGCATTTT
TRBD2 | TRBJ2-1 | TRBV2 | . | CASSPLAGGDLYNEQFF | TGTGCCAGCAGTCCTCTAGCGGGGGGGGATTTGTACAATGAGCAGTTCTTC
TRBD1 | TRBJ2-7 | TRBV6-6 | few | CASSPPDRDANEQYF | TGTGCCAGCAGCCCGCCCGACAGGGATGCAAACGAGCAGTACTTC
. | TRBJ1-6 | TRBV25-1 | . | CASSTRGRNSPLHF | TGTGCCAGCAGTACAAGGGGTCGAAATTCACCCCTCCACTTT
. | TRBJ2-7 | TRBV5-1 | . | CASSLDGSSYEQYF | TGCGCCAGCAGCTTGGACGGGAGCTCCTACGAGCAGTACTTC
. | TRBJ2-5 | TRBV9 | . | CASSAGLANRETQYF | TGTGCCAGCAGCGCGGGACTCGCAAACCGGGAGACCCAGTACTTC